These 10 T cell receptor beta chains were sequenced from one sample in a study of beta chain features in type 1 diabetes. Sequencing targeted expressed TCRB transcripts, as all isolated RNA had been reverse transcribed. Only in-frame clones appear in the TCRdb table, and some are missing; sequencing was by immunoSEQ multiplex PCR. The sample includes around 250,000 clones, 13% to 15% of them seen just once. Specimen: naive CD4+ T cells from blood. The receptors stem from a woman in her 40s in good health.

A few counts support this clone. This chain uses TRBV12-2 with TRBJ2-7; the table gives TRBD2 as D, unverified against the DNA. TRBV12-2 is noted as a pseudogene. CDR3 length equals 12 residues. CDR3 loop: CASRSGTYEQYF. The DNA of the CDR3 is TGTGCAAGTCGGAGCGGGACCTACGAGCAGTACTTC.

CDR3 residues: CASSKVQGILEAFF. The CDR3 DNA sequence: TGTGCCAGCAGCAAAGTTCAGGGCATACTTGAAGCTTTCTTT. The V call is TRBV21-1, the J call TRBJ1-1; the table's D gene call, TRBD1, was not cross checked with the DNA. TRBV21-1 is shown as a pseudogene. The CDR3 has 14 amino acids.

About this clone: Other DNA sequences in the sample encode the same CDR3. The V and J genes are TRBV18 and TRBJ2-7; D is perhaps TRBD2 (6 bases). The ends were cut back, 3 bases at V and 3 bases at J, with 12 bases in the middle. The V gene's germline CDR1 is KGHSH and CDR2 LQKENI. This CDR3 region has 14 residues. CDR3 amino acids: CASSPPGLGYEQYF. As DNA, the CDR3 is TGTGCCAGCTCACCGCCGGGACTGGGCTACGAGCAGTACTTC.

The chain is built from TRBV14 and TRBJ1-2; TRBD1 matches at 8 bases. The CDR3 is made up of 17 amino acids. V trimming: 4 bases; J trimming: 3 bases; junction bases outside the gene matches: 13. Germline V CDR1 and CDR2: SGHDN, FVKESK. The DNA of the CDR3 is TGTGCCAGCAGCCCGTCGCGAGGAGACAGGGGATACTATGGCTACACCTTC. Protein product: CASSPSRGDRGYYGYTF.

This clone was observed a few times. The chain links TRBV7-2 to TRBJ2-7, with 9 bases fitting TRBD2. There are 14 residues in the CDR3. Germline assignment: CDR1 SGHTA and CDR2 FQGNSA. The ends lost 6 bases at V and 1 base at J; junction bases unmatched: 4. The CDR3 region is CASRLSGGSYEQYF. CDR3 nucleotide sequence: TGTGCCAGCAGGCTTAGCGGGGGATCCTACGAGCAGTACTTC.

This clone has a handful of counts. CDR3 protein: CSTTGVTEAFF. The CDR3 nucleotides are TGCAGTACGACAGGGGTAACTGAAGCTTTCTTT. The chain recombines TRBV20-1 with TRBJ1-1; 8 positions match TRBD1. Germline V gene sequence: CDR1 DFQATT, CDR2 SNEGSKA (reference sequence). CDR3 length: 11 residues. With V trimmed by 8 bases and J by 5 bases, 4 bases remained unmatched.

A few counts support this clone. The chain recombines TRBV11-2 with TRBJ1-1; TRBD1 might be the D (6 bases). V gave up 4 bases and J gave up 1 base, with 10 bases separating them. Germline loops: CDR1 SGHAT, CDR2 FQNNGV. The CDR3 runs 14 residues. The CDR3 loop is CASSSTGRNTEAFF. The DNA for the CDR3 is TGTGCCAGCAGCTCCACAGGGCGGAACACTGAAGCTTTCTTT.

This clone came up a few times. The gene calls are TRBV19 and TRBJ1-3; D perhaps matches TRBD1 (6 bases). The CDR3 sequence is 14 residues long. V lost 7 bases and J 2 bases, leaving 12 bases between the germline ends. CDR1 is LNHDA, CDR2 SQIVND, per germline (reference sequence). The CDR3 region is CASNRGATGNTIYF. Written as DNA, the CDR3 is TGTGCCAGTAACCGGGGGGCTACTGGAAACACCATATATTTT.

This clone was seen a handful of times. The chain joins TRBV14 to TRBJ1-2; D is unresolved. CDR1 is SGHDN and CDR2 is FVKESK in the germline V gene. Trimming removed 0 bases from V and 4 bases from J, with 6 bases in between. The CDR3 is 13 amino acids. CDR3: CASSQDSTYGYTF. The CDR3 DNA reads TGTGCCAGCAGCCAAGATTCTACCTATGGCTACACCTTC.

The chain couples TRBV19 to TRBJ2-1, with TRBD1 matching over 9 bases. Trimming took 4 bases from V and 0 from J; bases not matched to a gene: 13. The CDR3 runs 19 residues. Germline CDR1 and CDR2: LNHDA and SQIVND (reference sequence). In DNA, the CDR3 is TGTGCCAGTAGTAAGGGACAGGGAACCTGGACGAACTCCTACAATGAGCAGTTCTTC. Encoded protein: CASSKGQGTWTNSYNEQFF.